This TCR beta chain was sequenced for a study of regulatory T cells in long-lasting Graves disease. In the study overall: Over 5 years on antithyroid drugs plus positive TSH receptor antibodies marked Graves' disease as persistent. Broader study findings: What was studied was peripheral blood only, and not thyroid tissue. Newly diagnosed patients had higher TCR diversity than persistent Graves' patients did. Persistent disease preferred TRBV28, TRBJ1-2 and TRBJ2-5; new disease, TRBV20-1 and TRBJ2-1.

Time point defined: persistent/refractory GD, antithyroid drugs over 5 years with positive TRAb. The TCR library was made from RNA extracted from PBMCs. As regards this clonotype: Its specificity is unknown.

Library construction for TCR beta used iRepertoire HTBI primers and Arm-PCR of CDR3 regions. TCRdb re-called the multiplex PCR reads through MiXCR, storing one row per CDR3 protein. The table lists roughly 400,000 distinct CDR3 sequences, around 23% of them singletons, with approximately 15% in the top ten. V was pared by 2 bases and J by 5 bases, with 13 bases between. CDR3 length equals 14 residues. The V gene's germline CDR1 is MNHEY and CDR2 SMNVEV (reference sequence). Sequences were derived from peripheral blood mononuclear cells (PBMCs), sampled when the disease was refractory, from a patient treated with antithyroid drugs. The chain is built from TRBV27 and TRBJ2-7; TRBD2 is a possible D gene (5 bases). The source is a female donor with Graves disease. The chain's CDR3 is CASSLRAAPDEQYF. The CDR3 DNA is TGTGCCAGCAGTTTAAGAGCGGCCCCGGACGAGCAGTACTTC.